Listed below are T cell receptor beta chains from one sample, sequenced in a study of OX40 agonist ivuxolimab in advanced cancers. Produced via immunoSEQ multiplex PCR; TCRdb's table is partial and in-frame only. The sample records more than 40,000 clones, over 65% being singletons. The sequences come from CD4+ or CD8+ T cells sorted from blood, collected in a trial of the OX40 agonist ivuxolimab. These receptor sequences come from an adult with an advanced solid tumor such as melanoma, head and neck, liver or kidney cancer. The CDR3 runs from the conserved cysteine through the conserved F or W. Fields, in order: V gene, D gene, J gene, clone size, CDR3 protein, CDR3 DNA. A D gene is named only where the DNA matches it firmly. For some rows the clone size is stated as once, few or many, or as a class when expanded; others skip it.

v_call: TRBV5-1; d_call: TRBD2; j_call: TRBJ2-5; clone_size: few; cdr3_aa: CASSGGGRETQYF; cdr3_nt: TGCGCCAGCAGCGGCGGGGGGAGGGAGACCCAGTACTTC
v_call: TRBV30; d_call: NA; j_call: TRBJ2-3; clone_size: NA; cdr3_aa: CAWSPTIPGRKAVRDTQYF; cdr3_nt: TGTGCCTGGAGTCCGACAATTCCAGGGAGAAAAGCGGTCCGGGATACGCAGTATTTT
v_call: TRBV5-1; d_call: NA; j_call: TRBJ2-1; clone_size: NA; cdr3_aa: CASSLRVGPYNEQFF; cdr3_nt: TGCGCCAGCAGCTTGCGGGTGGGCCCCTACAATGAGCAGTTCTTC
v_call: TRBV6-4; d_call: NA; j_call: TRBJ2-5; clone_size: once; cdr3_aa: CASSKRQVKYF; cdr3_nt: TGTGCCAGCAGTAAGAGACAAGTAAAGTACTTC
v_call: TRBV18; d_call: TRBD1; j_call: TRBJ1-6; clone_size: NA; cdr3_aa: CASSPVFRDRGRNSPLHF; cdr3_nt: TGTGCCAGCTCACCCGTCTTCCGGGACAGGGGGAGAAATTCACCCCTCCACTTT
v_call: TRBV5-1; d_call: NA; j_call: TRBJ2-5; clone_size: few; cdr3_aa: CASSGLGYSETQYF; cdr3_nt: TGCGCCAGCAGCGGTCTCGGATATTCGGAGACCCAGTACTTC
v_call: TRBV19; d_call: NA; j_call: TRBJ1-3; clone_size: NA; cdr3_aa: CASSIGDSISGNTIYF; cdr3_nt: TGTGCCAGTAGTATAGGCGACAGCATCTCTGGAAACACCATATATTTT
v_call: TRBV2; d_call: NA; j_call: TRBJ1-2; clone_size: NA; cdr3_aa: CASSERASAGPWDYGYTF; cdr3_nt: TGTGCCAGCAGTGAAAGGGCGAGTGCGGGCCCTTGGGACTATGGCTACACCTTC
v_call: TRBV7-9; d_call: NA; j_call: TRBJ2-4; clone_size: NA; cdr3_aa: CASSLGVNIQYF; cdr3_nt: TGTGCCAGCAGCTTAGGCGTAAACATTCAGTACTTC
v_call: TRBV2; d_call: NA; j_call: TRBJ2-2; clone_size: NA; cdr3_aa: CASSEGAPNTGELFF; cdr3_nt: TGTGCCAGCAGTGAGGGGGCCCCGAACACCGGGGAGCTGTTTTTT
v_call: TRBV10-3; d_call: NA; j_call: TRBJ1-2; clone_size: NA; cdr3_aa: CALYRNYGYTF; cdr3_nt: TGTGCCCTTTACCGAAACTATGGCTACACCTTC
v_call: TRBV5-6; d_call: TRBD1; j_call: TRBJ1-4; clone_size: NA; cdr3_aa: CASSFYRGNEKLFF; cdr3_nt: TGTGCCAGCAGCTTTTACAGGGGTAATGAAAAACTGTTTTTT
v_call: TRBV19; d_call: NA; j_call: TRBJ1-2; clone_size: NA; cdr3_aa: CASSMIGRQLSLYGYTF; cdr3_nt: TGTGCCAGTAGTATGATCGGTCGGCAGCTCAGCCTCTATGGCTACACCTTC
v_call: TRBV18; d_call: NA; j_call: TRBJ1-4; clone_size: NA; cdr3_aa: CASSRDRVDEKLFF; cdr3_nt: TGTGCCAGCTCTCGGGACCGAGTGGATGAAAAACTGTTTTTT
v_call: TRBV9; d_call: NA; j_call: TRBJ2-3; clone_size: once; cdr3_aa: CASSTGGVDTQYF; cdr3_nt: TGTGCCAGCAGTACGGGGGGCGTAGATACGCAGTATTTT
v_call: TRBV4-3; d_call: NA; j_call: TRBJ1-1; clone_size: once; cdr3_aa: CASSQLTSNTEAFF; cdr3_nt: TGCGCCAGCAGCCAACTGACCTCGAACACTGAAGCTTTCTTT
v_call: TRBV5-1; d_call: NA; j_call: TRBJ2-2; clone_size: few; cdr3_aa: CASSPSGTGELFF; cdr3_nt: TGCGCCAGCAGCCCCTCAGGGACCGGGGAGCTGTTTTTT
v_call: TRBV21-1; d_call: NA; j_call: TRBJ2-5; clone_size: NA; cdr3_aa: CASSKVEGSQETQYF; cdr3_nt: TGTGCCAGCAGCAAAGTCGAGGGGAGCCAAGAGACCCAGTACTTC
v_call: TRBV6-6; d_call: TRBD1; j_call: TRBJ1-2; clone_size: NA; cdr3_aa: CASSWDRGNGYTF; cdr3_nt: TGTGCCAGCAGTTGGGACAGGGGCAATGGCTACACCTTC
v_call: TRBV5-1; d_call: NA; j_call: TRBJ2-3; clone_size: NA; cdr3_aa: CASSPRFSSTDTQYF; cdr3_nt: TGCGCCAGCAGTCCTAGGTTTTCTAGCACAGATACGCAGTATTTT
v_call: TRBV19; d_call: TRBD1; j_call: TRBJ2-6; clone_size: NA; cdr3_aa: CASSKGQPSSGANVLTF; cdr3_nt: TGTGCCAGTAGTAAGGGACAGCCTAGCTCTGGGGCCAACGTCCTGACTTTC
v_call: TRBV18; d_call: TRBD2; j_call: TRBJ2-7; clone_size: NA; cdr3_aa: CASSPSGGAYEQYF; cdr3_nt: TGTGCCAGCTCACCGAGCGGGGGGGCCTACGAGCAGTACTTC
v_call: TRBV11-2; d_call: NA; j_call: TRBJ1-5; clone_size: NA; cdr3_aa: CASSLDQPQHF; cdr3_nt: TGTGCCAGCAGCTTAGATCAGCCCCAGCATTTT
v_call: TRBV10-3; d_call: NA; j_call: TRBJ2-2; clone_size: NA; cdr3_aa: CAISESSVNLNTGELFF; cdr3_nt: TGTGCCATCAGTGAGTCGAGTGTGAACTTGAACACCGGGGAGCTGTTTTTT
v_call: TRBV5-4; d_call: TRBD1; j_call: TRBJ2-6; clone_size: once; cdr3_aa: CASSPGQASSGANVLTF; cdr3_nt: TGTGCCAGCAGCCCGGGACAGGCAAGCTCTGGGGCCAACGTCCTGACTTTC
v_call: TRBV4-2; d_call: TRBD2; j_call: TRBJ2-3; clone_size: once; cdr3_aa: CASSQDRQRGRTDTQYF; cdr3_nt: TGTGCCAGCAGCCAAGATAGGCAGCGGGGGAGGACAGATACGCAGTATTTT
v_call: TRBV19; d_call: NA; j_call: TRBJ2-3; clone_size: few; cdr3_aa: CASRGTGTTDTQYF; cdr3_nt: TGTGCCAGTAGGGGTACAGGGACCACAGATACGCAGTATTTT
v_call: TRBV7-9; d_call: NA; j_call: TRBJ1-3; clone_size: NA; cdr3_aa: CASSLAFGAGNTIYF; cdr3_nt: TGTGCCAGCAGCTTAGCGTTCGGGGCCGGAAACACCATATATTTT
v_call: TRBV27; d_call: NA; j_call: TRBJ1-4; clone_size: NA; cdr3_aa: CASTARATNEKLFF; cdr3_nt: TGTGCCAGCACCGCGAGGGCAACTAATGAAAAACTGTTTTTT
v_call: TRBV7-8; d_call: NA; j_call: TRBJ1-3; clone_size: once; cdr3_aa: CASSLASITGFVGSGNTIYF; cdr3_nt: TGTGCCAGCAGCTTAGCCTCAATTACAGGGTTTGTAGGCTCTGGAAACACCATATATTTT
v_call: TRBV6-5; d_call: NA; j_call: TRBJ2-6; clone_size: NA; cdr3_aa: CASIRASGANVLTF; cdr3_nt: TGTGCCAGCATTCGGGCTTCTGGGGCCAACGTCCTGACTTTC
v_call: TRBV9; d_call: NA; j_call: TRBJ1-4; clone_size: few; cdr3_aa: CASSVAWGTNEKLFF; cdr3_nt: TGTGCCAGCAGCGTAGCATGGGGGACTAATGAAAAACTGTTTTTT
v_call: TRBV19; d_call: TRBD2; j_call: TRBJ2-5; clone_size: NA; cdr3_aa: CASSIGASGGALQETQYF; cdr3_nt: TGTGCCAGTAGTATAGGGGCTAGCGGGGGGGCGCTCCAAGAGACCCAGTACTTC
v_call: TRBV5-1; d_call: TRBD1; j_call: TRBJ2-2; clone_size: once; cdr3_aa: CASSPRQGANTGELFF; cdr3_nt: TGCGCCAGCAGCCCGCGACAGGGGGCCAACACCGGGGAGCTGTTTTTT
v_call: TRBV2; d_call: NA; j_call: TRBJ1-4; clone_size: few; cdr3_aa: CASQTDLGEKLFF; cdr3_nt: TGTGCCAGTCAGACAGACCTCGGTGAAAAACTGTTTTTT
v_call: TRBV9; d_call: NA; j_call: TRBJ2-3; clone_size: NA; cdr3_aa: CASSYSGGGLGDTQYF; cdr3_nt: TGTGCCAGCAGCTATAGTGGGGGGGGCCTCGGAGATACGCAGTATTTT
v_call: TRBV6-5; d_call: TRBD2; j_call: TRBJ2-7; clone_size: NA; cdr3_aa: CASSYSGLAGGYEQYF; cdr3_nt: TGTGCCAGCAGTTACTCCGGACTAGCGGGGGGGTACGAGCAGTACTTC
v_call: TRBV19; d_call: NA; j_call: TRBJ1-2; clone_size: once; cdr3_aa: CASSPGLEQGNGYTF; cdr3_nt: TGTGCCAGTAGTCCCGGATTAGAGCAGGGGAATGGCTACACCTTC
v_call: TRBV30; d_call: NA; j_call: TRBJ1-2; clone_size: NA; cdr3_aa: CAWSQGGDYGYTF; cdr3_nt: TGTGCCTGGAGCCAGGGCGGCGACTATGGCTACACCTTC
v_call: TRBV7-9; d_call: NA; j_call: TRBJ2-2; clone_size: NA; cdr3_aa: CASSLGLAHNTGELFF; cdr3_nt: TGTGCCAGCAGCCTAGGCCTAGCGCATAACACCGGGGAGCTGTTTTTT
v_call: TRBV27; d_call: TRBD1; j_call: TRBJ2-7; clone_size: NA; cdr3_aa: CASRPAGGRSSYEQYF; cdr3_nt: TGTGCCAGCAGGCCGGCAGGGGGCCGGAGCTCCTACGAGCAGTACTTC
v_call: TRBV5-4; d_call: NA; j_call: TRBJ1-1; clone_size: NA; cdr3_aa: CASSAGATRTNTEAFF; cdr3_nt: TGTGCCAGCAGCGCCGGGGCCACCCGAACTAACACTGAAGCTTTCTTT
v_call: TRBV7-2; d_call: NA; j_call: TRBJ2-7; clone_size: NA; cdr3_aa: CASSSFSSYEQYF; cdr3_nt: TGTGCCAGCAGCTCGTTTAGCTCCTACGAGCAGTACTTC
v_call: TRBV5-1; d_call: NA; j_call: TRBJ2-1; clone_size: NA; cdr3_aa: CASSPSGTLREQFF; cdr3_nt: TGCGCCAGCAGCCCTTCCGGGACCCTGAGGGAGCAGTTCTTC
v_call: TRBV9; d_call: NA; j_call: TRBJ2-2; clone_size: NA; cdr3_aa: CASNWASTGELFF; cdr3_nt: TGTGCCAGCAACTGGGCGTCCACCGGGGAGCTGTTTTTT
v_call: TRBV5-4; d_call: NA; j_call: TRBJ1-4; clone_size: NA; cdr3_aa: CAITEYRSEKLFF; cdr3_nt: TGTGCCATCACAGAGTACCGAAGTGAAAAACTGTTTTTT
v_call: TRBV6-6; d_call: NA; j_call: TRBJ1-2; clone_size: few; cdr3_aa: CASSPRARGGYGYTF; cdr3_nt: TGTGCCAGCAGTCCCCGAGCGCGGGGAGGCTATGGCTACACCTTC
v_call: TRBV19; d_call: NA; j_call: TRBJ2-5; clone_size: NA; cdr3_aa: CASSIDPGTKTQYF; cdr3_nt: TGTGCCAGTAGTATAGATCCGGGGACGAAGACCCAGTACTTC
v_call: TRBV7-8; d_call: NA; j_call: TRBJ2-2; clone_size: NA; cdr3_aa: CASSSDSTGELFF; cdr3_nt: TGTGCCAGCAGCTCAGACTCGACCGGGGAGCTGTTTTTT
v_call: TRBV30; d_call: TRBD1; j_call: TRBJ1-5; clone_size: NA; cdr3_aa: CAWSTLRQGHQPQHF; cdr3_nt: TGTGCCTGGAGTACCTTAAGACAGGGCCATCAGCCCCAGCATTTT
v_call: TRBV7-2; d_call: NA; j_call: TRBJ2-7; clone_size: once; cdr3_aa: CASSWAQGNEQYF; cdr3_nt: TGTGCCAGCAGCTGGGCCCAGGGAAACGAGCAGTACTTC
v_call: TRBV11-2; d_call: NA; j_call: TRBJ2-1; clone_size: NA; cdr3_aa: CASSLAGSRTFNAVHEQFF; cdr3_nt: TGTGCCAGCAGCTTAGCTGGTTCCAGAACTTTCAACGCGGTCCATGAGCAGTTCTTC
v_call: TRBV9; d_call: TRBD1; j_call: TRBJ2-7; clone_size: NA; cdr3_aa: CASSPRTGGYEQYF; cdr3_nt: TGTGCCAGCAGCCCGAGGACAGGGGGCTACGAGCAGTACTTC